Listed here is a single TCR beta chain. The antigen this receptor binds is unknown. Base qualities are missing; no much larger clone stands one base away. The CDR3 runs 12 amino acids, cysteine and phenylalanine included. The CDR3 DNA has 36 bases and is translated from base 1. From the germline V gene (reference sequence), CDR1 is GTSNPN and CDR2 is SVGIG. Trimming at the junction amounts to 1 base on V and 1 base on J, and the germline ends lie 4 bases apart. This record comes from a study of long-term antiretroviral therapy in people with HIV (dated by TCRdb to 2022 to 2024). The study in broad terms: The earliest samples were collected roughly a decade before the 2015 WHO recommendation for immediate ART, at a time when ART was usually postponed until CD4 counts fell. A retrospective serial study tested whether ART initiation and durable HIV suppression were associated with changes in peripheral blood TRB repertoire composition and diversity. Among the 25 to 35 participants with HIV, more than ten were female. No cross-contamination during QIAcube processing was seen in test extractions of a monoclonal T-cell line run alongside 30 to 35 polyclonal samples. From some 30 adults with confirmed HIV infection, the cohort provided approximately 190 cryopreserved PBMC samples, gathered serially across a mean of approximately six years (range 1-12).

Participants were included only if at least one PBMC sample before ART initiation and at least two post-ART samples were available. Treatment was received in the United States of America by all participants with HIV. Before DNA extraction, cryopreserved samples containing about 1-10 million PBMC were thawed and washed. At the time of the earliest PBMC sample, participants with HIV were aged between roughly 20 and 55 years. PBMC samples from each participant spanned 1-4 timepoints before ART initiation and 2-8 timepoints after ART initiation, with a median of 7 samples. Serial HIV viral load, CD4+ T-cell count, ART history and demographic data were obtained for every participant. Using a Qiagen kit on a QIAcube, genomic DNA was extracted from unsorted PBMC, with samples processed in batches of 12. What the research found in general, with its limitations: Samples dated from the mid-2000s to the late 2010s, and the ART regimens used may be less effective than current ones. At every time point, the repertoire was dominated by expanded TRB clones first identified before ART initiation, although this dominance fluctuated and, in many PLHIV, declined after ART. No data were available on ART adherence, viral resistance or therapy changes, limiting inferences about post-ART repertoire changes. Unsorted PBMC were profiled instead of sorted CD4+ and CD8+ T cells because pre-ART samples had limited cell numbers. Compared with controls, HIV repertoires had narrower CDR3 length ranges, and the network structure pointed to an antigen-experienced repertoire that shifted only slightly toward naive after ART. ART initiation was associated with a significant increase in TRB diversity, but diversity stayed significantly below transplant donor controls even after long-term ART. Owing to limited PBMC availability, only the TCR beta chain was sequenced, without alpha chain pairing.

The immunoSEQ hsTCRB v3.0 assay was used at survey level resolution to sequence the TRB variable region. A depth of 40,000-50,000 T-cell genomes per sample was targeted for TRB sequencing. An Illumina MiSeq with a v3 150-cycle kit was used to sequence the pooled TRB libraries. The study's processing was this. Analysis of repertoires was carried out in R inside a reproducible Nextflow workflow spanning QC, data transformation and analysis. LymphoSeq2, an R package for exploring AIRR-Seq data, was used to implement the custom analyses. Several samples that yielded fewer than 5000 total TRB sequences were excluded, so that more than 150 HIV repertoires were analyzed. Among the approximately 180 HIV repertoires that were kept, roughly 58 were collected before ART initiation and about 130 were collected after ART initiation. Repertoires were downsampled to 5000 TRB nucleotide sequences, and summary statistics were averaged over 100 downsampling iterations. Only TRB sequences with CDR3 regions of at least seven amino acids were retained for analysis. Diversity was assessed using a clonality score derived from Shannon entropy and using the Gini coefficient. In repertoire networks, the top 5000 CDR3 amino acid sequences were linked whenever an edit distance of one separated two sequences. For TRB CDR3 amino acid sequences, GLIPH2 was used to predict antigen specificity groups and MHC restriction. To flag known associations with CMV, EBV, HIV or tissue antigens, CDR3 amino acid sequences were compared against VDJdb and McPAS-TCR. Pre-ART, post-ART and control groups were compared with Wilcoxon signed-rank tests and Holm-Bonferroni correction. TCRdb limited this immuneACCESS table to in-frame rearrangements with V and J called. A share of clones is missing; checked studies link under half to unresolved V genes, and the rest is unexplained. V and J calls and clone size come straight from that table; D and trimming were deduced from the DNA. The sample includes about 23,000 clones, with roughly 80% observed a single time. About 5% of the sample goes to the ten largest clones.

The chain is assembled from TRBV30 and TRBJ2-5; the D gene is not confidently resolved. The specimen was unsorted PBMCs, collected 0.3 years after starting antiretroviral therapy. The receptor's source is a man in his fifties with HIV. The nucleotide sequence is given as TGTGCCTGGAGTGCTCTCCAAGAGACCCAGTACTTC. Translation gives CAWSALQETQYF.